This passage covers 18 T cell receptor beta chains from one sample sequenced in a study of T cells in Graves' hyperthyroidism and ophthalmopathy (dated by TCRdb to the late 2010s). The library was made by multiplex PCR. For sequencing, an Illumina HiSeq 2000 was employed. The TCR beta CDR3 regions were amplified from the RNA transcripts. The TCR CDR3 was subjected to a first round of RT-PCR using the HTBI primer set and the Qiagen OneStep RT-PCR kit. The raw public reads went through TCRdb reprocessing: fastp at Q25, MiXCR clone calling, in-frame beta chains kept. All rows with the same CDR3 protein become a single entry with the most common DNA and genes. The sample table lists 210,000 or so distinct CDR3 sequences, approximately 17% of them with a count of one. Clones ranked in the top ten supply approximately 50% of the sample. The sequenced material came from blood. These receptors were taken from a man in his forties or fifties with Graves' hyperthyroidism.

The chain has TRBV6-4 and TRBJ1-4; D ambiguous. Trimming cost V 5 bases and J 6 bases, with 22 bases left between them. CDR1 is MRHNA, CDR2 SNTAGT, per germline. CDR3 length: 17 amino acids. The CDR3, as DNA: TGTGCCAGCAGTAGCCCGGGCACCCTAAGAACGGATGAAAAACTGTTTTTT. This codes for CASSSPGTLRTDEKLFF.

This clonotype came up many times. This chain links TRBV20-1 with TRBJ1-1; 9 bases fit TRBD1. The CDR3 loop spans 13 amino acids. Germline CDR1 and CDR2: DFQATT and SNEGSKA (reference sequence). The CDR3 protein is CRARDRVRTEAFF. The CDR3 coding sequence is TGCAGGGCTCGGGACAGGGTGAGGACTGAAGCTTTCTTT.

This clonotype has a handful of counts. The chain recombines TRBV10-3 with TRBJ1-1; no clear D. With 2 bases removed from V and 7 bases from J, the gap between germline ends came to 17 bases. The germline V gene has CDR1 ENHRY and CDR2 SYGVKD. This CDR3 region has 15 residues. CDR3 loop: CAISEAGDAAIEAFF. CDR3 nucleotide sequence: TGTGCCATCAGTGAGGCTGGGGATGCAGCTATTGAAGCTTTCTTT.

This clonotype was found many times. The chain couples TRBV12-5 to TRBJ1-5; no clear D. CDR3 length equals 13 residues. CDR1 LGHNT and CDR2 FRNRAP come from the germline V gene. The germline V and J ends were trimmed by 1 base and 10 bases, with 11 bases remaining between them. DNA for the CDR3: TGTGCTAGTGGTTTGGGAAGGGAGATCCCCCAGCATTTT. Its translation: CASGLGREIPQHF.

The gene calls are TRBV20-1 and TRBJ2-7; a weak D match, TRBD1 (6 bases). Trimming shortened V by 5 bases and J by 3 bases, and 14 bases separated the two germline ends. This CDR3 is built from 13 residues. Germline-derived CDR1 and CDR2 are DFQATT and SNEGSKA (reference sequence). The DNA for the CDR3 is TGCAGTGCTCCCGTGGGGGCGGGCTACGAGCAGTACTTC. This encodes CSAPVGAGYEQYF.

V gene TRBV9 combines with J gene TRBJ2-5, with 11 bases aligning to TRBD1. Per germline, CDR1 SGDLS and CDR2 YYNGEE. The CDR3 sequence is 15 residues long. J lost 6 bases, V lost 4 bases, and 8 bases had no gene match. The DNA of the CDR3 is TGTGCCAGCAGCCCAGGGACAGGGGGAGAGCAGACCCAGTACTTC. Its protein is CASSPGTGGEQTQYF.

On this clonotype itself: A single base separates this from a much larger clone, so it may be a read error. This sequence joins TRBV7-9 and TRBJ2-3; no reliable D call. Germline CDR1 is SEHNR and CDR2 is FQNEAQ (reference sequence). Trimming stripped 3 bases from V and 6 bases from J, with 10 bases between. This CDR3 has 13 residues. Here the CDR3 DNA reads TGTGCCAGCAGCTTGACCCCAATGGATACGCAGTATTTT. Encoded protein: CASSLTPMDTQYF.

This clonotype was seen at least ten times. The chain couples TRBV7-9 to TRBJ2-1; 11 bases map to TRBD1. There are 12 residues in the CDR3. Germline V gives CDR1 SEHNR, CDR2 FQNEAQ (reference sequence). The CDR3 reads CGGTGGSDEQFF. The CDR3 nucleotides are TGTGGGGGGACAGGGGGGTCGGATGAGCAGTTCTTC.

This clonotype has ten or more counts. The chain is built from TRBV10-1 and TRBJ2-3; D is unclear. The CDR3 has 13 amino acids. Trimming shortened V by 6 bases and J by 4 bases, and 11 bases separated the two germline ends. Per the germline V gene, CDR1 is WNHNN and CDR2 is SYGVQD (reference sequence). The CDR3 sequence: CASSLSGPDTQYF. The CDR3 bases are TGCGCCAGCAGCCTCTCCGGCCCAGATACGCAGTATTTT.

This clonotype was observed many times. The V and J genes are TRBV3-1 and TRBJ2-7; D is perhaps TRBD1 (5 bases). Trimming removed 4 bases at V and 0 bases at J, with 10 bases between. Germline CDR1 LGHDT, CDR2 YNNKEL (reference sequence). This CDR3 is 14 amino acids long. The CDR3 loop is CASSPDTNSYEQYF. CDR3 DNA: TGTGCCAGCAGCCCGGACACAAACTCCTACGAGCAGTACTTC.

The V call is TRBV7-2, the J call TRBJ2-2; no clear D gene. The CDR3 runs to 15 residues. V shed 4 bases and J shed 1 base, with 10 bases lying between them. Germline V gene lookup returns CDR1 SGHTA and CDR2 FQGNSA. The DNA of the CDR3 is TGTGCCAGCAGCTCTAGGGCAATGAACACCGGGGAGCTGTTTTTT. This gives the protein CASSSRAMNTGELFF.

This clonotype was counted a few times. The genes are TRBV12-3 or TRBV12-4 and TRBJ2-3, with 11 bases identical to TRBD1. J gave up 5 bases and V 4 bases, and 5 bases lay outside the gene matches. This CDR3 has 15 residues. The CDR3 bases are TGTGCCAGCAGTTACAGGACAGGGGGCGTAGATACGCAGTATTTT. This codes for CASSYRTGGVDTQYF.

CDR3 region: CASSSGGAEKTEAFF. CDR3 DNA sequence: TGTGCCAGCAGTTCCGGGGGGGCAGAAAAAACTGAAGCTTTCTTT. J is TRBJ1-1 and V is TRBV27; a weak D match, TRBD1 (6 bases). Germline assignment: CDR1 MNHEY and CDR2 SMNVEV (reference sequence). The germline V and J ends were trimmed by 4 bases and 5 bases, with 17 bases remaining between them. The CDR3 has 15 residues.

Many counts were recorded for this clonotype. The chain couples TRBV20-1 to TRBJ2-5; 11 bases map to TRBD2. Trimming removed 2 bases from V and 4 bases from J; junction bases left unmatched: 6. The CDR3 has 15 residues. Germline V lookup: CDR1 DFQATT, CDR2 SNEGSKA (reference sequence). CDR3 amino acids: CSARSHLAGGETQYF. The CDR3 region has the DNA TGCAGTGCTAGAAGCCACCTAGCGGGAGGAGAGACCCAGTACTTC.

This clonotype was seen at least ten times. J is TRBJ1-1 and V is TRBV19, with 7 bases matching TRBD1. J lost 4 bases, V lost 5 bases, and 10 bases had no gene match. Germline V gene lookup returns CDR1 LNHDA and CDR2 SQIVND (reference sequence). The CDR3 consists of 15 residues. The CDR3 is CASSPGGGATTEAFF. CDR3 bases: TGTGCCAGTAGTCCAGGGGGGGGCGCGACCACTGAAGCTTTCTTT. The full variable domain, completed using reference TRBV19 and TRBJ1-1, is DGGITQSPKYLFRKEGQNVTLSCEQNLNHDAMYWYRQDPGQGLRLIYYSQIVNDFQKGDIAEGYSVSREKKESFPLTVTSAQKNPTAFYLCASSPGGGATTEAFFGQGTRLTVV.

This clonotype was recorded at least ten times. This chain links TRBV24-1 with TRBJ2-2; D assignment may be TRBD1 or TRBD2 (5 bases each). CDR1 is KGHDR and CDR2 is SFDVKD in the germline V gene. The CDR3 runs 15 residues. V shed 0 bases and J shed 5 bases, with 9 bases lying between them. The CDR3 is CATSDLGRETGELFF. The CDR3 DNA reads as TGTGCCACCAGTGATTTGGGCAGGGAGACCGGGGAGCTGTTTTTT.

At least ten counts were recorded for this clonotype. The rearrangement joins TRBV10-3 to TRBJ2-2, with 10 bases matching TRBD2. Trimming cost V 4 bases and J 4 bases; bases outside gene matches: 3. The germline CDR1 and CDR2 sequences are ENHRY and SYGVKD. This CDR3 has 15 residues. This CDR3 is CAISALAGFTGELFF. Here the CDR3 DNA reads TGTGCCATCAGTGCACTAGCGGGATTCACCGGGGAGCTGTTTTTT.

This clonotype occurred many times. The chain is built from TRBV29-1 and TRBJ2-1, with 11 bases aligning to TRBD1. The J segment lost 8 bases and the V segment lost 7 bases, leaving 10 bases of the junction unmatched. The CDR3 runs 14 residues. The germline CDR1 and CDR2 sequences are SQVTM and ANQGSEA. The CDR3 bases are TGCAGCGCCTCACGGGACAGGGGGATCGATGAGCAGTTCTTC. Its protein product is CSASRDRGIDEQFF.